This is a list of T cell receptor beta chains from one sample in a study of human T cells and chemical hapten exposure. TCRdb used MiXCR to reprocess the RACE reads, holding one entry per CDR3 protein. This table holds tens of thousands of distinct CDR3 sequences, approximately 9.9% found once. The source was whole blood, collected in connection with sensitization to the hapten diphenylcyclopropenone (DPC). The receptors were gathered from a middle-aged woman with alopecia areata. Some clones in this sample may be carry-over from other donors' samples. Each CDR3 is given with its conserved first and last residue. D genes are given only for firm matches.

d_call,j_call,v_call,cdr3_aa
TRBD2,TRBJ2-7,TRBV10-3,CAISAGGTYEQYF
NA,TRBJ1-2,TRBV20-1,CSADSPPPYGYTF
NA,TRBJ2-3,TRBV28,CATQSTGDTQYF
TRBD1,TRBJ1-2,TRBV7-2,CASTRQGNGYTF
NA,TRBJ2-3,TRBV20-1,CSARTRGSFTDTQYF
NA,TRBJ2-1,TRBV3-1,CASSQKASHGNEQFF
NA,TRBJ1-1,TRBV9,CASSVASENTEAFF
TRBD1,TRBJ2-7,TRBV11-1,CASSLFGTGYNEQYF
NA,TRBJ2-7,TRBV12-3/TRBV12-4,CASGHSSYEQYF
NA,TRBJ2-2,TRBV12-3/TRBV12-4,CASSLWGANTGELFF
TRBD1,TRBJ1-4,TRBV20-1,CSVRYPGQNEKLFF
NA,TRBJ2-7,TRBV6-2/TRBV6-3,CASSYYVAYEQYF
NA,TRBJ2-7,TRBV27,CASHSRGVSYEQYF
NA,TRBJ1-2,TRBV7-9,CASSAKGPYGYTF
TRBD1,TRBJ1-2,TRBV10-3,CAISSGQGAYYGYTF
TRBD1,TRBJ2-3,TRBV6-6,CASVRGPNTDTQYF
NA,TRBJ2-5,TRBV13,CASSTLTLPETQYF
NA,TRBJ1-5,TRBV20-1,CSARDFGGSNQPQHF
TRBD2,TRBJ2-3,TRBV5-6,CASRASGVSTDTQYF
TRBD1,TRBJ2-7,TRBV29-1,CSAGTGMSYEQYF
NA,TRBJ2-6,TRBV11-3,CARTIPWAPYSGANVLTF
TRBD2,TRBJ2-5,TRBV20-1,CSTPGGLAGGFQETQYF
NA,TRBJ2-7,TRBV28,CASSLLQGSEQYF
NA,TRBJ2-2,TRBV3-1,CASSQIQNTGELFF
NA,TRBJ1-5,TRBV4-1,CASSQESNRANQPQHF
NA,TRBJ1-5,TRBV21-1,CASSKDGGLGERVSNQPQHF
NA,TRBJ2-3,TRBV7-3,CASSPQNTDTQYF
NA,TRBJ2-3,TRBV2,CASKRGDTDTQYF
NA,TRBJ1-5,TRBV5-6,CASSLGGDQPQHF
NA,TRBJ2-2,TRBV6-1,CASSDLLVTGELFF
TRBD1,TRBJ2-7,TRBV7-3,CASSYSGTGFYEQYF
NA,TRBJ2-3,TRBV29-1,CSVGPSLNTDTQYF
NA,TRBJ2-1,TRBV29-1,CSVVLSNEQFF
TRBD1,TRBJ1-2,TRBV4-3,CASSHTGQDRGAGYTF
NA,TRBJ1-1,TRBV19,CASKRGALNTEAFF
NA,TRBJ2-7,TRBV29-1,CSASGTGVYEQYF
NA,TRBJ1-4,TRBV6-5,CATSEGSNEKLFF
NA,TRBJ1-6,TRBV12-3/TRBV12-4,CASSLGGGNSPLHF
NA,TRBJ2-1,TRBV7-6,CASSPYRREEYNEQFF
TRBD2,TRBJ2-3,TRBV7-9,CASSPGRAGDRTDTQYF
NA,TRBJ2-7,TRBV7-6,CASSPHGSPYEQYF
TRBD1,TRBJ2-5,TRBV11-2,CASSIWTGEFETQYF
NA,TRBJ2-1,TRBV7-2,CASSSSNGGRRFF
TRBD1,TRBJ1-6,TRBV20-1,CSARDRGYSPNSPLHF
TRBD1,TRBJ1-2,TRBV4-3,CASSPRDRVWNGYTF
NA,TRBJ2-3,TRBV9,CASSLEGDTDTQYF
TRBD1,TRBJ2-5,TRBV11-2,CASSPDRDWVSQYF
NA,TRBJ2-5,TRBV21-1,CASSKEISGGYQETQYF
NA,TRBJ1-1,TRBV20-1,CSAKGSMNTEAFF
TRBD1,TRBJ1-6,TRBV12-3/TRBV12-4,CASSSSNRGLTSSYNSPLHF
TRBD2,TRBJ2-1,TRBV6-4,CASSVSGGINEQFF
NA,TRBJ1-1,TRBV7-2,CASSSFTAEAFF
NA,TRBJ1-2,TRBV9,CASEDSYGYTF
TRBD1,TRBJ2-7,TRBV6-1,CASSMSGGAGTSYEQYF
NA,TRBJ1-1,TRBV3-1,CASSSAPNTEAFF
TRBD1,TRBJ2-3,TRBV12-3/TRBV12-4,CASSRQGDDTQYF
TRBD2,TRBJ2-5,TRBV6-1,CASSAGGGAAETQYF
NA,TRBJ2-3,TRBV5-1,CASSQQGGSDTQYF
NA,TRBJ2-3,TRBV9,CASSGGGLADTQYF
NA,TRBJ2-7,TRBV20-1,CSAIRDQRSYEQYF